Following are 26 T cell receptor beta chains from one sample sequenced in a study of T cells after yellow fever vaccination. TCRdb processed the 5' RACE reads anew with MiXCR; each CDR3 protein has one entry. Found here are approximately 300,000 distinct CDR3 sequences, 13% of them singletons; the top ten hold less than 0.55%. The input for sequencing was CD4+ T cells sorted from PBMCs, taken 45 days after the yellow fever booster vaccination. These receptors were taken from a man aged 25-45 years who received the YFV17D yellow fever vaccine.

In its sample, this clonotype was seen a few times. The CDR3 coding sequence is TGCAGCGCCCCCCGAACAGGGGGGGCCTACAATGAGCAGTTCTTC. Translated, it gives CSAPRTGGAYNEQFF. The chain is built from TRBV29-1 and TRBJ2-1; D might be TRBD1 (8 bases). CDR1 is SQVTM and CDR2 is ANQGSEA in the germline V gene. Trimming cost V 7 bases and J 2 bases, with 18 bases left between them. This CDR3 is 15 amino acids long.

This clonotype was seen ten or more times. The chain carries TRBV20-1 and TRBJ2-1, with 8 bases fitting TRBD2. Germline CDR1 is DFQATT and CDR2 is SNEGSKA (reference sequence). J gave up 9 bases and V 6 bases, and 10 bases lay outside the gene matches. This CDR3 has 13 residues. The CDR3 loop reads CSASPKAGAEQFF. In nucleotides, the CDR3 is TGCAGTGCATCACCTAAAGCGGGAGCTGAGCAGTTCTTC.

The V gene is TRBV30, the J gene TRBJ2-5; D remains ambiguous. The CDR3 is made up of 14 amino acids. V was trimmed by 0 bases and J by 1 base, leaving 9 bases between them. Germline lookup yields CDR1 GTSNPN and CDR2 SVGIG (reference sequence). CDR3 bases: TGTGCCTGGAGTGTACGATGGGGCCAAGAGACCCAGTACTTC. As protein: CAWSVRWGQETQYF.

V and J are TRBV7-2 and TRBJ2-5; tentatively, D is TRBD2 (5 bases). Germline CDR1 is SGHTA and CDR2 is FQGNSA. Trimming took off 9 bases at V and 5 bases at J, with 16 bases between the two ends. CDR3 length: 13 residues. The CDR3 DNA sequence: TGTGCCAGTCAATATCAAGGCGGGGAGACCCAGTACTTC. This sequence encodes CASQYQGGETQYF. Filled out from reference TRBV7-2 and TRBJ2-5, the complete variable domain reads GAGVSQSPSNKVTEKGKDVELRCDPISGHTALYWYRQSLGQGLEFLIYFQGNSAPDKSGLPSDRFSAERTGGSVSTLTIQRTQQEDSAVYLCASQYQGGETQYFGPGTRLLVL.

A few counts support this clonotype. The V and J genes are TRBV5-1 and TRBJ2-7, with 9 bases fitting TRBD2. The V segment lost 0 bases and the J segment 3 bases; nucleotides outside the gene matches: 4. Germline-derived CDR1 and CDR2 are SGHRS and YFSETQ. This CDR3 comprises 15 residues. Here the CDR3 reads CASSLEVSGSYEQYF. In nucleotides, the CDR3 is TGCGCCAGCAGCTTGGAAGTTAGCGGGAGCTACGAGCAGTACTTC.

Many counts were recorded for this clonotype. V usage is TRBV4-2 and J usage is TRBJ1-1; the D gene is possibly TRBD1 (5 bases). Looked up from germline, CDR1 is LGHNA and CDR2 is YNFKEQ. V lost 3 bases to trimming and J lost 1 base, with 9 bases between them. This CDR3 has 14 residues. In nucleotides, the CDR3 is TGTGCCAGCAGCCAGTCCGGACAGAACACTGAAGCTTTCTTT. As protein: CASSQSGQNTEAFF.

Many counts were recorded for this clonotype. The chain carries TRBV20-1 and TRBJ2-7, with D unclear. V lost 3 bases to trimming and J lost 4 bases, with 10 bases between them. Germline lookup yields CDR1 DFQATT and CDR2 SNEGSKA (reference sequence). CDR3 length: 12 residues. The CDR3 region is CSASHRTYEQYF. The CDR3, as DNA: TGCAGTGCTAGCCACAGAACTTACGAGCAGTACTTC.

The chain joins TRBV12-3 or TRBV12-4 to TRBJ2-4; D not certain. The CDR3 is made up of 12 amino acids. Trimming removed 1 base at V and 9 bases at J, with 7 bases between. For the CDR3, the DNA is TGTGCCAGCAGTTTAGATGTGGGCATTCAGTACTTC. Its protein product is CASSLDVGIQYF.

This clonotype occurred a few times. This sequence joins TRBV20-1 and TRBJ2-1, with 8 bases aligning to TRBD2. V gave up 2 bases and J gave up 9 bases; unmatched junction bases: 12. The CDR3 is 15 residues long. Germline V lookup: CDR1 DFQATT, CDR2 SNEGSKA (reference sequence). The CDR3 bases are TGCAGTGCTAGAACCGCCGGGACTAGGAGGTCTGAGCAGTTCTTC. As protein: CSARTAGTRRSEQFF.

The J gene is TRBJ1-4, the V gene TRBV7-2, with D possibly matching TRBD1 (6 bases). The CDR3 sequence is 15 residues long. Germline V lookup: CDR1 SGHTA, CDR2 FQGNSA. The V end was cut by 2 bases, the J end by 3 bases, with 10 bases between. This CDR3 is CASSLLAGANEKLFF. The DNA for the CDR3 is TGTGCCAGCAGCTTATTGGCAGGGGCTAATGAAAAACTGTTTTTT.

A few counts support this clonotype. CDR3 sequence: CASSWDALRDYNEQFF. CDR3 DNA: TGTGCCAGCAGTTGGGACGCCTTGCGGGACTACAATGAGCAGTTCTTC. The chain joins TRBV6-5 to TRBJ2-1; TRBD2 might be the D (6 bases). In germline, CDR1 is MNHEY, CDR2 SVGAGI. V lost 4 bases and J 3 bases, leaving 16 bases between the germline ends. This CDR3 is built from 16 residues.

This chain uses TRBV11-2 with TRBJ2-1, with 15 bases matching TRBD2. Germline CDR1 is SGHAT and CDR2 is FQNNGV. The CDR3 spans 15 residues. The V and J ends lost 6 bases and 7 bases, in that order; junction bases with no gene match: 4. CDR3 coding DNA: TGTGCCAGCAGAATTGGGACTAGCGGGAGGAATGAGCAGTTCTTC. Translation: CASRIGTSGRNEQFF. The whole variable domain, filled in from reference TRBV11-2 and TRBJ2-1, reads EAGVAQSPRYKIIEKRQSVAFWCNPISGHATLYWYQQILGQGPKLLIQFQNNGVVDDSQLPKDRFSAERLKGVDSTLKIQPAKLEDSAVYLCASRIGTSGRNEQFFGPGTRLTVL.

The rearrangement joins TRBV20-1 to TRBJ2-5; 7 nucleotides agree with TRBD1. The CDR3 is 12 amino acids. V was clipped by 5 bases and J by 5 bases; unmatched bases: 5. CDR1 is DFQATT and CDR2 is SNEGSKA in the germline V gene (reference sequence). CDR3 nucleotide sequence: TGCAGTGCTGCAGGGGGTGGGGAGACCCAGTACTTC. This translates into CSAAGGGETQYF.

This clonotype occurred a few times. This chain uses TRBV27 with TRBJ2-3; TRBD2 agrees at 7 bases. From germline, CDR1 is MNHEY and CDR2 SMNVEV (reference sequence). The CDR3 length is 15 residues. The V segment lost 3 bases and the J segment 5 bases; nucleotides outside the gene matches: 8. The CDR3 is CASSFNGRSRDTQYF. The CDR3 DNA reads TGTGCCAGCAGTTTTAACGGGAGGAGTAGAGATACGCAGTATTTT.

The rearrangement joins TRBV6-1 to TRBJ1-1; D ambiguous. Trimming removed 7 bases at V and 1 base at J, with 10 bases between. CDR1 is MNHNS and CDR2 is SASEGT in the germline V gene. This CDR3 spans 13 amino acids. The CDR3 bases are TGTGCCAGCAAAGTCAGGCCGAACACTGAAGCTTTCTTT. This encodes CASKVRPNTEAFF.

The rearrangement joins TRBV6-2 or TRBV6-3 to TRBJ2-1; D unclear. There are 13 residues in the CDR3. Germline values: CDR1 MNHEY, CDR2 SVGEGT. V was cut by 7 bases and J by 5 bases, with 12 bases left in between. This CDR3 reads CASIKDADNEQFF. CDR3 coding DNA: TGTGCCAGCATTAAGGACGCGGACAATGAGCAGTTCTTC.

The rearrangement links TRBV7-9 to TRBJ2-7, with 7 positions matching TRBD2. Germline V CDR1 and CDR2: SEHNR, FQNEAQ (reference sequence). The ends lost 1 base at V and 1 base at J; junction bases unmatched: 1. This CDR3 region has 14 residues. The CDR3 DNA follows: TGTGCCAGCAGCTTAGGAGCGGGATCCTACGAGCAGTACTTC. Translating gives CASSLGAGSYEQYF.

There are a few counts of this clonotype. V gene TRBV10-3 combines with J gene TRBJ2-2; D gene ambiguous. CDR1 and CDR2 from the germline V gene are ENHRY and SYGVKD. This CDR3 spans 14 amino acids. V gave up 3 bases and J gave up 1 base, with 6 bases separating them. The DNA for the CDR3 is TGTGCCATCAGTGAAACCGGGAACACCGGGGAGCTGTTTTTT. Translated: CAISETGNTGELFF.

This chain links TRBV19 with TRBJ1-1; 11 bases line up with TRBD1. Trimming at V came to 6 bases and at J to 4 bases, leaving 1 base not matched to a gene. Per the germline V gene, CDR1 is LNHDA and CDR2 is SQIVND (reference sequence). This CDR3 is 13 amino acids long. The CDR3 DNA reads as TGTGCCAGTAGGGGGACAGGGGGCACTGAAGCTTTCTTT. It yields the protein CASRGTGGTEAFF. The full variable domain, rest sourced from reference TRBV19 and TRBJ1-1, is DGGITQSPKYLFRKEGQNVTLSCEQNLNHDAMYWYRQDPGQGLRLIYYSQIVNDFQKGDIAEGYSVSREKKESFPLTVTSAQKNPTAFYLCASRGTGGTEAFFGQGTRLTVV.

The genes are TRBV6-1 and TRBJ2-7; D call uncertain. The germline V gene encodes CDR1 MNHNS and CDR2 SASEGT. The CDR3 runs 15 residues. Trimming removed 6 bases from V and 0 bases from J, with 15 bases in between. The CDR3 DNA reads TGTGCCAGCAGATCCGCACTTTGGGCCTCCTACGAGCAGTACTTC. Translating it yields CASRSALWASYEQYF.

Ten or more counts support this clonotype. The CDR3 here is CASSLSGGGETQYF. The CDR3 DNA reads TGTGCCAGCAGCTTATCGGGGGGGGGAGAGACCCAGTACTTC. The rearrangement links TRBV12-3 or TRBV12-4 to TRBJ2-5; 8 nucleotides match TRBD2. The V gene end was trimmed by 6 bases and the J gene end by 4 bases; junction bases not matched to a gene: 7. This CDR3 comprises 14 residues.

This chain uses TRBV24-1 with TRBJ2-2, with 9 bases that match TRBD1. CDR1 is KGHDR and CDR2 is SFDVKD in the germline V gene. CDR3 length equals 17 residues. Unmatched junction bases numbered 8, after V lost 2 bases and J lost 5 bases. For the CDR3, the DNA is TGTGCCACCAGTGATTCGAAAAGGGACAGGGTTACCGGGGAGCTGTTTTTT. Translated, it gives CATSDSKRDRVTGELFF.

This clonotype has only a few counts. The chain is built from TRBV6-1 and TRBJ1-4, with no clear D. This CDR3 contains 14 residues. Trimming pared 7 bases from V and 5 bases from J, leaving 14 bases between. The germline V gene has CDR1 MNHNS and CDR2 SASEGT. CDR3 residues: CASMVGRGNEKLFF. The DNA for the CDR3 is TGTGCCAGCATGGTGGGTCGGGGAAATGAAAAACTGTTTTTT.

Only a few counts were recorded for this clonotype. The chain is built from TRBV6-1 and TRBJ2-7, with TRBD1 identical over 10 bases. CDR3 size: 14 residues. The germline V gene has CDR1 MNHNS and CDR2 SASEGT. Trimming took 6 bases from V and 2 from J; bases not matched to a gene: 4. This CDR3 is CASRRGQGAYEQYF. Here the CDR3 DNA reads TGTGCCAGCAGGCGCGGACAGGGGGCCTACGAGCAGTACTTC.

V gene TRBV28 combines with J gene TRBJ2-6, with 11 nucleotides matching TRBD1. The CDR3 totals 21 residues. J was trimmed by 0 bases and V by 2 bases; bases with no gene match: 12. Germline CDR1 and CDR2: MDHEN and SYDVKM. The CDR3 is CASSLTGQGALQSSGANVLTF. In nucleotides, the CDR3 is TGTGCCAGCAGTTTAACTGGACAGGGGGCTTTACAGAGCTCTGGGGCCAACGTCCTGACTTTC.

This clonotype showed up just a few times. The gene calls are TRBV7-2 and TRBJ1-2; possible D gene TRBD1, 5 bases. The CDR3 extends over 13 amino acids. Trimming took 1 base from V and 8 from J, leaving 11 bases between them. Germline CDR1 SGHTA, CDR2 FQGNSA. The CDR3 DNA is TGTGCCAGCAGCTTAGAAGGGGCAGGGGGCTACACCTTC. This sequence encodes CASSLEGAGGYTF.